This TCR beta chain stems from a study of T cells after yellow fever vaccination. Study conclusions and caveats: Some clonotypes, a small share, were shared between CD4 and CD8 compartments. A weaker but faster secondary response was observed, peaking on day 5 versus 15.

This clonotype has only a few counts. Its specificity is unknown. The V gene end was trimmed by 0 bases and the J gene end by 3 bases; junction bases not matched to a gene: 10. The CDR3 is 18 residues long. Per the germline V gene, CDR1 is SGDLS and CDR2 is YYNGEE. Production of TCR cDNA was by 5'RACE template switching, which also added a universal primer site and UMIs. TCRdb itself ran the 5' RACE reads through MiXCR, one entry per CDR3 protein. The sample holds almost 600,000 distinct CDR3 sequences, 13% seen once. This material consisted of PBMCs, taken on the day of the yellow fever booster vaccination. V and J are TRBV9 and TRBJ2-1, with 9 positions matching TRBD2. The TCR comes from a man aged 30 to 39 who received the YFV17D yellow fever vaccine. Here the CDR3 DNA reads TGTGCCAGCAGCGTAGGAGCGGGACTAGCACCTAACTACAATGAGCAGTTCTTC. Encoded protein: CASSVGAGLAPNYNEQFF.